This T cell receptor (beta chain) appears in the sequencing data of a study of response to subunit inactivated influenza vaccine. A note on this clonotype: What it binds is not known.

The V end was cut by 2 bases, the J end by 3 bases, with 13 bases between. Germline-derived CDR1 and CDR2 are MNHEY and SVGEGT. The CDR3 length is 16 residues. Study-level findings and limits: It was the authors' suggestion that each seasonal influenza vaccination recruits few new T cells.

A single record per CDR3 protein comes from TCRdb applying MiXCR to the RT-PCR reads. The sample contains about 650,000 distinct CDR3 sequences, approximately 15% of which appear only once. V is TRBV6-2 or TRBV6-3 and J is TRBJ2-2; no clear D. The input for sequencing was PBMCs from blood, taken 14 to 15 days before vaccination. This clonotype was sampled from a man between 45 and 60 years old who received an inactivated influenza vaccine. The CDR3 spells CASSYRMGLDTGELFF. DNA of the CDR3: TGTGCCAGCAGTTACCGGATGGGGTTGGACACCGGGGAGCTGTTTTTT.